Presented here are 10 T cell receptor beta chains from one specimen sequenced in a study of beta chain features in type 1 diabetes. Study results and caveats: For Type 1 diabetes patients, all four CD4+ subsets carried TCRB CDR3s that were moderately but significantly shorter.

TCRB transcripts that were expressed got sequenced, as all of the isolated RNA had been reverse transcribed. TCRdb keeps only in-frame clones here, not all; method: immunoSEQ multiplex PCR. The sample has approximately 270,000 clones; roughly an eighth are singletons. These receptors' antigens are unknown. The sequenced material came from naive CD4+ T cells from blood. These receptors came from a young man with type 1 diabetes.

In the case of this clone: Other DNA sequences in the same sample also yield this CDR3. CDR3 in DNA: TGTGCCAGCAGCGTAGGCGGGAACTCCTACAATGAGCAGTTCTTC. The encoded protein is CASSVGGNSYNEQFF. The rearrangement links TRBV9 to TRBJ2-1; perhaps TRBD2 as D (6 bases). V was shortened by 0 bases and J by 0 bases, with 7 bases between the two germline ends. Germline V gene data show CDR1 as SGDLS and CDR2 as YYNGEE. This CDR3 spans 15 amino acids.

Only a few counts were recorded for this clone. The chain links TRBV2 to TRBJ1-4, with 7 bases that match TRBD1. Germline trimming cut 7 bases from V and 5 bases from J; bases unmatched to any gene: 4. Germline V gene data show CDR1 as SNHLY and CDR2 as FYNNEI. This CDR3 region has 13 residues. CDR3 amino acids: CASKARGNEKLFF. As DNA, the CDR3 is TGTGCCAGCAAGGCCAGGGGGAATGAAAAACTGTTTTTT.

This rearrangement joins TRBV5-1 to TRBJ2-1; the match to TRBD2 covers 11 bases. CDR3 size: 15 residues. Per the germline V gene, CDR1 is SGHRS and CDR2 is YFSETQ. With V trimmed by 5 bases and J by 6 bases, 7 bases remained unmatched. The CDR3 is CASRSTSGKINEQFF. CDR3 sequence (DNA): TGCGCCAGCAGATCGACTAGCGGGAAGATCAATGAGCAGTTCTTC.

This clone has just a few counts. For the CDR3, the DNA is TGTGCCAGCAGCTCTAACTCCAGAAACACCATATATTTT. Translated: CASSSNSRNTIYF. V is TRBV7-6 and J is TRBJ1-3; D gene unclear. V was pared by 4 bases and J by 5 bases, with 9 bases between. Per the germline V gene, CDR1 is SGHVS and CDR2 is FNYEAQ. CDR3 size: 13 residues.

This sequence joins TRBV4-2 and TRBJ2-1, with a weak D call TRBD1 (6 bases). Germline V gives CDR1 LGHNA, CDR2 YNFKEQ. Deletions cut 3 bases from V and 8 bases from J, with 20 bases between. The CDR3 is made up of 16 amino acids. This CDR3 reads CASSHPLKTGHDEQFF. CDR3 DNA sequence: TGTGCCAGCAGCCACCCATTAAAGACAGGACACGATGAGCAGTTCTTC.

CDR3 in DNA: TGTGCCAGCATGACAGGGGGAGCCTACGAGCAGTACTTC. This encodes CASMTGGAYEQYF. The chain has TRBV28 and TRBJ2-7; 9 positions match TRBD1. Germline V gene sequence: CDR1 MDHEN, CDR2 SYDVKM. This CDR3 has 13 amino acids. V was pared by 7 bases and J by 2 bases, with 3 bases of the junction left unmatched.

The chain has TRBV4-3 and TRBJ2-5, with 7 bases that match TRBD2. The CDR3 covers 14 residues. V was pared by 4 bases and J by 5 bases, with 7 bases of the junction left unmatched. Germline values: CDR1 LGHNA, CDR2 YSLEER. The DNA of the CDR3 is TGCGCCAGCAGCCGCCGACTAGCCCCGGAGACCCAGTACTTC. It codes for CASSRRLAPETQYF.

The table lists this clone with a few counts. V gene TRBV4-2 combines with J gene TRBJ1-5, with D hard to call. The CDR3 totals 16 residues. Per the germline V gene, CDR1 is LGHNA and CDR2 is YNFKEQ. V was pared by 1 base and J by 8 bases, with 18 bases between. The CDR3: CASSQGKILSAEPQHF. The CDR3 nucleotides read TGTGCCAGCAGCCAAGGAAAAATCCTTTCCGCGGAGCCCCAGCATTTT.

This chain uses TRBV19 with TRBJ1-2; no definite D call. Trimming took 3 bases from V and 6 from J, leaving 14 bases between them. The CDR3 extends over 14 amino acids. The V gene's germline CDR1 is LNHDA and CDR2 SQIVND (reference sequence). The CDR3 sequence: CASSIQVPMDGYTF. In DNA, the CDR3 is TGTGCCAGTAGTATCCAGGTCCCCATGGATGGCTACACCTTC.

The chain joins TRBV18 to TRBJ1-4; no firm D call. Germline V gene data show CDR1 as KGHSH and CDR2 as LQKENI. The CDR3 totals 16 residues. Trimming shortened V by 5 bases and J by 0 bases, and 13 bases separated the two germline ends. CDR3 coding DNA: TGTGCCAGCTCAATCCGCGTGGTCGCAACTAATGAAAAACTGTTTTTT. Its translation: CASSIRVVATNEKLFF.